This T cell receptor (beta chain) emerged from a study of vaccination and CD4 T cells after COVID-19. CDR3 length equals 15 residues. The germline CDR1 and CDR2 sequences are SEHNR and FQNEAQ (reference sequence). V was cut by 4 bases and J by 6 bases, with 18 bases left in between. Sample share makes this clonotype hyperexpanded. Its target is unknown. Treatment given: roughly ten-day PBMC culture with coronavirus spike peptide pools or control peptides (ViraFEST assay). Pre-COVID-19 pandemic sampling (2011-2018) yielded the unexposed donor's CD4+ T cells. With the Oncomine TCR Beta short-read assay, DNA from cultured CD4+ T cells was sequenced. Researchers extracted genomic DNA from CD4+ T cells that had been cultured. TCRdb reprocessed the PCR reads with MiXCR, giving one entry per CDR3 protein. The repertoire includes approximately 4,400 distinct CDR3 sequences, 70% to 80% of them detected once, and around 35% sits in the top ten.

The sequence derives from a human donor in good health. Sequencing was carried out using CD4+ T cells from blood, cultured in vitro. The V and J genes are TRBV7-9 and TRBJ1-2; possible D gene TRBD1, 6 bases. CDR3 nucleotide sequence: TGTGCCAGCAGCTCCTTGGGGGGGCGCAGGGATGGCTACACCTTC. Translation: CASSSLGGRRDGYTF.